Below are 30 T cell receptor beta chains sequenced from a single sample in a study of beta chain features in type 1 diabetes. Expressed TCRB transcripts were sequenced because the isolated RNA had all been reverse transcribed beforehand. The method was immunoSEQ multiplex PCR; TCRdb's version includes in-frame clones alone and lacks a portion of them. The table shows 300,000 to 350,000 clones, with 12% to 15% occurring only once. The sample comprised central memory CD4+ T cells from blood. The receptor source for this set is a man aged 25 to 40 in good health.

In its sample, this clone was seen many times. The CDR3 nucleotides are TGTGCCAGCAGCAGAGACTCTGGAAACACCATATATTTT. Translating gives CASSRDSGNTIYF. The chain couples TRBV9 to TRBJ1-3; no reliable D call. Germline V gene data show CDR1 as SGDLS and CDR2 as YYNGEE. Trimming took off 4 bases at V and 0 bases at J, with 5 bases between the two ends. CDR3 length equals 13 residues.

This sequence joins TRBV28 and TRBJ2-7; D perhaps matches TRBD1 (5 bases). Germline values: CDR1 MDHEN, CDR2 SYDVKM. The V end was cut by 9 bases, the J end by 6 bases, with 21 bases between. The CDR3 consists of 14 residues. CDR3 nucleotide sequence: TGTGCCAGTGGTTCGGCAGGGATTTCAGGCGAGCAGTACGTC. Its translation: CASGSAGISGEQYV.

This chain joins TRBV5-4 and TRBJ2-6; 8 bases line up with TRBD2. Trimming took 0 bases from V and 2 from J; bases not matched to a gene: 7. CDR1 is SGHNT and CDR2 is YYREEE in the germline V gene (reference sequence). There are 18 residues in the CDR3. In DNA, the CDR3 is TGTGCCAGCAGCTTGGTGGGCGCGGGAGGTACTGGGGCCAACGTCCTGACTTTC. Its translation: CASSLVGAGGTGANVLTF.

This clone has more than one count but fewer than ten. The chain has TRBV11-3 and TRBJ2-1, with D unresolved. CDR1 and CDR2 from the germline V gene are SGHNT and YENEEA. Trimming stripped 1 base from V and 0 bases from J, with 10 bases between. The CDR3 is 16 amino acids. The CDR3 is CASSLGGSGSYNEQFF. CDR3 coding DNA: TGTGCCAGCAGCTTAGGAGGCTCTGGCTCCTACAATGAGCAGTTCTTC.

This clone was detected only a few times. V is TRBV5-4 and J is TRBJ1-6, with no clear D. Germline assignment: CDR1 SGHNT and CDR2 YYREEE (reference sequence). Trimming removed 4 bases from V and 6 bases from J, with 8 bases in between. The CDR3 contains 13 residues. The CDR3 reads CASSAVPNSPLHF. The CDR3 DNA is TGTGCCAGCAGCGCCGTCCCTAATTCACCCCTCCACTTT.

The chain links TRBV7-2 to TRBJ2-1; no clear D. This CDR3 has 14 amino acids. Looked up from germline, CDR1 is SGHTA and CDR2 is FQGNSA. Trimming took off 3 bases at V and 4 bases at J, with 10 bases between the two ends. CDR3 nucleotides: TGTGCCAGCAGCTTTGTGGGGTCGTACAATGAGCAGTTCTTC. It specifies CASSFVGSYNEQFF.

The rearrangement links TRBV9 to TRBJ2-3; a possible D gene is TRBD2 (5 bases). CDR1 and CDR2 (germline): SGDLS, YYNGEE. V was pared by 3 bases and J by 2 bases, with 10 bases between. The length of the CDR3 is 14 residues. The CDR3 protein is CASSATSHTDTQYF. In DNA, the CDR3 is TGTGCCAGCAGCGCCACTAGTCACACAGATACGCAGTATTTT.

This clone was seen many times. The rearrangement links TRBV28 to TRBJ1-2; possible D gene TRBD1, 5 bases. This CDR3 region has 12 residues. CDR1 is MDHEN, CDR2 SYDVKM, per germline. V lost 6 bases and J lost 7, with 12 bases in between. The CDR3 protein is CASRRLRAGYTF. CDR3 DNA: TGTGCCAGCAGGAGACTCAGGGCTGGCTACACCTTC.

This chain uses TRBV10-3 with TRBJ1-2; D is undetermined. V was shortened by 6 bases and J by 8 bases, with 10 bases between the two germline ends. CDR1 and CDR2 (germline): ENHRY, SYGVKD. This CDR3 contains 11 residues. DNA of the CDR3: TGTGCCATCAGCCAAAACTGGGGCTACACCTTC. This encodes CAISQNWGYTF.

This chain joins TRBV6-6 and TRBJ2-7; 9 bases match TRBD2. With V trimmed by 10 bases and J by 4 bases, 8 bases remained unmatched. The CDR3 is 13 residues long. Per the germline V gene, CDR1 is MNHNY and CDR2 is SVGAGI (reference sequence). In nucleotides, the CDR3 is TGTGCCACCCAGCGGGGGGCGGCATACGAGCAGTACGTC. This encodes CATQRGAAYEQYV.

This clone occurred a few times. The chain is built from TRBV6-1 and TRBJ2-5; perhaps TRBD2 as D (5 bases). The CDR3 is 13 residues long. The ends were cut back, 0 bases at V and 7 bases at J, with 9 bases in the middle. CDR1 is MNHNS and CDR2 is SASEGT in the germline V gene. The CDR3 region is CASSEAARGTQYF. CDR3 DNA: TGTGCCAGCAGTGAAGCGGCCCGGGGGACCCAGTACTTC.

This clone came up once. V and J are TRBV6-5 and TRBJ2-7; either TRBD1 or TRBD2 may supply D (5 bases each). Trimming removed 6 bases from V and 6 bases from J, with 18 bases in between. The CDR3 extends over 14 amino acids. CDR1 is MNHEY and CDR2 is SVGAGI in the germline V gene. CDR3 sequence: CASRSTGPWGEQYV. CDR3 DNA sequence: TGTGCCAGCAGATCAACGGGGCCCTGGGGCGAGCAGTACGTC.

DNA of the CDR3: TGTGCCAGTAGTACTGGAAGGGCCGAGCAGTTCTTC. This gives the protein CASSTGRAEQFF. The chain uses TRBV19 and TRBJ2-1; D unclear. This CDR3 comprises 12 residues. Germline CDR1 is LNHDA and CDR2 is SQIVND (reference sequence). V lost 4 bases to trimming and J lost 10 bases, with 11 bases between them.

Points on this clone: Additional DNA sequences in this sample encode the identical CDR3. The J gene is TRBJ1-2, the V gene TRBV6-6; D call uncertain. V lost 0 bases and J 2 bases, leaving 7 bases between the germline ends. The germline CDR1 and CDR2 sequences are MNHNY and SVGAGI (reference sequence). CDR3 size: 14 residues. In nucleotides, the CDR3 is TGTGCCAGCAGTTACTCGGGGAGGAACTATGGCTACACCTTC. Protein: CASSYSGRNYGYTF.

The rearrangement joins TRBV4-1 to TRBJ2-3; 9 bases are shared with TRBD2. With V trimmed by 1 base and J by 5 bases, 7 bases remained unmatched. This CDR3 contains 16 residues. The germline gives CDR1 MGHRA, CDR2 YSYEKL. The DNA for the CDR3 is TGCGCCAGCAGCCAAGGTAGCGGGAGAGTCGGAGATACGCAGTATTTT. It encodes CASSQGSGRVGDTQYF.

This sequence joins TRBV27 and TRBJ2-5, with D perhaps matching TRBD2 (5 bases). Germline CDR1 MNHEY, CDR2 SMNVEV (reference sequence). The CDR3 spans 17 residues. V lost 1 base and J 3 bases, leaving 18 bases between the germline ends. CDR3 DNA: TGTGCCAGCAGTTTATGGCCGGGGTATTCAGTTGAAGAGACCCAGTACTTC. This gives the protein CASSLWPGYSVEETQYF.

The chain employs TRBV5-4 and TRBJ2-7; TRBD1 matches at 7 bases. Trimming at V came to 4 bases and at J to 1 base, leaving 11 bases not matched to a gene. This CDR3 comprises 16 residues. The germline V gene has CDR1 SGHNT and CDR2 YYREEE (reference sequence). This chain's CDR3 is CASSEDRVQLSYEQYV. The CDR3 bases are TGTGCCAGCAGCGAAGACAGGGTTCAACTATCCTACGAGCAGTACGTC.

In the case of this clone: The sample contains more than one DNA sequence encoding this CDR3. This chain links TRBV5-1 with TRBJ2-2; the D is unclear. The V end was cut by 2 bases, the J end by 3 bases, with 5 bases between. This CDR3 has 13 amino acids. The germline CDR1 and CDR2 sequences are SGHRS and YFSETQ. CDR3 DNA sequence: TGCGCCAGCAGCTTTGGAGACACCGGGGAGCTGTTTTTT. This translates into CASSFGDTGELFF.

The chain uses TRBV4-3 and TRBJ1-6, with unresolved D. This CDR3 is 14 amino acids long. The V and J ends lost 3 bases and 10 bases respectively, with 13 bases between them. From germline, CDR1 is LGHNA and CDR2 YSLEER. CDR3 amino acids: CASSHRGSGSPLHF. DNA for the CDR3: TGCGCCAGCAGCCACCGTGGCAGCGGGTCACCCCTCCACTTT.

This clone turned up a few times. The chain joins TRBV7-2 to TRBJ2-5; a possible D gene is TRBD2 (6 bases). The CDR3 extends over 14 amino acids. Trimming removed 2 bases at V and 2 bases at J, with 9 bases between. CDR1 is SGHTA, CDR2 FQGNSA, per germline. The CDR3 spells CASSLNAGQETQYF. CDR3 nucleotides: TGTGCCAGCAGCTTAAATGCGGGACAAGAGACCCAGTACTTC.

This clone was detected a few times. CDR3 in DNA: TGTGCCAGCAGCTTTCTCCCGGGTCGAAAGTACTTC. It codes for CASSFLPGRKYF. The rearrangement uses TRBV7-8 and TRBJ2-7; D is undetermined. Looked up from germline, CDR1 is SGHVS and CDR2 is FQNEAQ. V was pared by 3 bases and J by 11 bases, with 14 bases between. This CDR3 contains 12 residues.

V gene TRBV7-2 combines with J gene TRBJ2-5; TRBD1 might be the D (6 bases). The DNA end is more similar to TRBJ2-7, so the J call may be wrong. Germline CDR1 and CDR2: SGHTA and FQGNSA. CDR3 length: 13 residues. The CDR3 loop is CASSLRDRPEQYF. For the CDR3, the DNA is TGTGCCAGCAGCTTAAGAGACAGGCCCGAGCAGTACTTC.

The chain recombines TRBV5-6 with TRBJ2-3; 7 nucleotides agree with TRBD2. CDR3 length: 14 residues. Losses at the gene ends were 1 base for V and 4 bases for J; bases not matched to a gene: 3. Germline values: CDR1 SGHDT, CDR2 YYEEEE. The CDR3 nucleotides are TGTGCCAGCAGCTTGTCCACTAGCGCAGATACGCAGTATTTT. It codes for CASSLSTSADTQYF.

To note about this clone: Other DNA sequences in this sample translate to the same CDR3. CDR3 bases: TGTGCCAGCAGTCAGGACAGGGGGGAGACCCAGTACTTC. As protein: CASSQDRGETQYF. The chain employs TRBV5-4 and TRBJ2-5; 10 bases align to TRBD1. The CDR3 is 13 amino acids. J was trimmed by 5 bases and V by 5 bases; bases with no gene match: 3. Germline V gene sequence: CDR1 SGHNT, CDR2 YYREEE (reference sequence).

V is TRBV5-5 and J is TRBJ1-4; D not resolved. CDR1 is SGHKS and CDR2 is YYEKEE in the germline V gene (reference sequence). V gave up 0 bases and J gave up 3 bases, with 3 bases separating them. The CDR3 is 13 residues long. The CDR3 sequence is CASSLGPNEKLFF. CDR3 in DNA: TGTGCCAGCAGCTTGGGACCTAATGAAAAACTGTTTTTT.

V usage is TRBV5-1 and J usage is TRBJ2-7, with D perhaps TRBD1 or TRBD2 (5 bases each). The germline V gene encodes CDR1 SGHRS and CDR2 YFSETQ. The CDR3 length is 13 residues. Trimming took 0 bases from V and 4 from J, leaving 8 bases between them. The CDR3 loop reads CASSLAWGYEQYV. For the CDR3, the DNA is TGCGCCAGCAGCTTGGCCTGGGGGTACGAGCAGTACGTC.

This clone has only a few counts. The chain joins TRBV10-3 to TRBJ2-3, with 11 bases lining up with TRBD2. V was pared by 10 bases and J by 8 bases, with 11 bases of the junction left unmatched. Germline CDR1 reads ENHRY; CDR2 reads SYGVKD. This CDR3 is 14 amino acids long. This CDR3 reads CASSSSGGPATQYF. The CDR3, as DNA: TGTGCCAGCAGCTCTAGCGGGGGGCCCGCTACGCAGTATTTT.

The chain employs TRBV4-2 and TRBJ1-1; 7 bases are shared with TRBD1. The CDR3 runs 16 residues. The V gene's germline CDR1 is LGHNA and CDR2 YNFKEQ. The ends lost 4 bases at V and 4 bases at J; junction bases unmatched: 12. CDR3 in amino acids: CASSPRTGIGGTEAFF. CDR3 nucleotides: TGTGCCAGCAGCCCAAGGACAGGAATAGGTGGCACTGAAGCTTTCTTT.

The chain uses TRBV5-4 and TRBJ1-1; no clear D gene. Per germline, CDR1 SGHNT and CDR2 YYREEE (reference sequence). V lost 3 bases to trimming and J lost 5 bases, with 5 bases between them. CDR3 length: 11 amino acids. The DNA of the CDR3 is TGTGCCAGCAGCTGGCAAACTGAAGCTTTCTTT. It specifies CASSWQTEAFF.

The gene calls are TRBV5-1 and TRBJ2-1; D gene unclear. Trimming took off 7 bases at V and 8 bases at J, with 10 bases between the two ends. Germline values: CDR1 SGHRS, CDR2 YFSETQ. CDR3 length: 11 amino acids. CDR3 bases: TGCGCCAGCCAGCTCTGGGATGAGCAGTTCTTC. Translation: CASQLWDEQFF.